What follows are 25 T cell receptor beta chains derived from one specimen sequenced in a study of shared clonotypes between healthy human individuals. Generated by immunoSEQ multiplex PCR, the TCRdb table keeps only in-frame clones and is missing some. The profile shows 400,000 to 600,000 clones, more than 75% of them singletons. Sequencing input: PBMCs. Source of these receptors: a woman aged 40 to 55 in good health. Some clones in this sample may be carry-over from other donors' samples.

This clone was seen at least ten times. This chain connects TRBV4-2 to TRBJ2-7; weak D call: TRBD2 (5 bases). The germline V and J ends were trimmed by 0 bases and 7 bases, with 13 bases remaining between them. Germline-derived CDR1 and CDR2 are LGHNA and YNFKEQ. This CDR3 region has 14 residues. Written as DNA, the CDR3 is TGTGCCAGCAGCCAAGAGAGGGTCGGTTCTGAGCAGTACTTC. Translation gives CASSQERVGSEQYF.

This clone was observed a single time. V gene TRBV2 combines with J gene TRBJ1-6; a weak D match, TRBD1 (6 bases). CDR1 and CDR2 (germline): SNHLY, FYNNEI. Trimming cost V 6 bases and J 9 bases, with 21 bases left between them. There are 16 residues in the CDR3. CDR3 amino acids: CASRGPGQQGSSPLHF. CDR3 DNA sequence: TGTGCCAGCAGGGGGCCCGGGCAACAGGGTTCTTCACCCCTCCACTTT.

The CDR3 DNA reads as TGTGCCAGCAGCCAAGAGAGGGCTACAGATACGCAGTATTTT. The encoded protein is CASSQERATDTQYF. V usage is TRBV4-2 and J usage is TRBJ2-3; a possible D gene is TRBD2 (5 bases). The V and J ends lost 0 bases and 3 bases respectively, with 7 bases between them. Per the germline V gene, CDR1 is LGHNA and CDR2 is YNFKEQ. The CDR3 is 14 residues long.

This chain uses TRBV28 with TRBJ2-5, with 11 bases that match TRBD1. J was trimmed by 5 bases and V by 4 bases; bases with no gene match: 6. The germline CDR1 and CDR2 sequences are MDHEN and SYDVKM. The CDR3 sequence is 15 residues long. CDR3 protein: CASSSWTGGWETQYF. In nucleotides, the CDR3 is TGTGCCAGCAGTTCCTGGACAGGGGGCTGGGAGACCCAGTACTTC.

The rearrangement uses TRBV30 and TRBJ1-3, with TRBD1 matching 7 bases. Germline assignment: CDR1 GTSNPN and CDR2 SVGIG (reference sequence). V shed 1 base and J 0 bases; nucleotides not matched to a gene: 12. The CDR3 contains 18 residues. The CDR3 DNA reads TGTGCCTGGAGTGCCGGGACAGTCGGCCTATACTCTGGAAACACCATATATTTT. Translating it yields CAWSAGTVGLYSGNTIYF.

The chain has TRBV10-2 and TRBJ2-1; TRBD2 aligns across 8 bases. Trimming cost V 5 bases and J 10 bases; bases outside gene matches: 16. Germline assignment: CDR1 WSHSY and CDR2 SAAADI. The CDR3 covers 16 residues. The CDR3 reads CASSYRPGLVASEQFF. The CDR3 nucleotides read TGCGCCAGCAGTTACAGGCCGGGACTAGTGGCAAGCGAGCAGTTCTTC.

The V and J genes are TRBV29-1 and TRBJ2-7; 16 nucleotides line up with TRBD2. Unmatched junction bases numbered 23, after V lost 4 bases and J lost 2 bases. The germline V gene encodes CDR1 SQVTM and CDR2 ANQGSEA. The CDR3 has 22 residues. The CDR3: CSVGGTSGRASGRAQFTYEQYF. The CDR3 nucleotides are TGCAGCGTTGGGGGGACTAGCGGGAGGGCTTCCGGGAGGGCTCAATTCACCTACGAGCAGTACTTC.

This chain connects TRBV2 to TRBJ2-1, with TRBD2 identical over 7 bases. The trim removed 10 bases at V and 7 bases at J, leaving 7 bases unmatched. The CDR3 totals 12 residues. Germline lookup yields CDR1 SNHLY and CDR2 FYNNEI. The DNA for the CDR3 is TGTGCCACTCGACTAGCTGGAAATGAGCAGTTCTTC. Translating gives CATRLAGNEQFF.

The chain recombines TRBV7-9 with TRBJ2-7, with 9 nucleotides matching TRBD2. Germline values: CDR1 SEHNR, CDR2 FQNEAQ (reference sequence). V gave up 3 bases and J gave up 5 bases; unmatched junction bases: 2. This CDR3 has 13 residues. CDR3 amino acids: CASSFSGSHEQYF. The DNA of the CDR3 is TGTGCCAGCAGCTTTAGCGGGAGTCACGAGCAGTACTTC. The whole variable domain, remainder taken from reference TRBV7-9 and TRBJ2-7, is DTGVSQNPRHKITKRGQNVTFRCDPISEHNRLYWYRQTLGQGPEFLTYFQNEAQLEKSRLLSDRFSAERPKGSFSTLEIQRTEQGDSAMYLCASSFSGSHEQYFGPGTRLTVT.

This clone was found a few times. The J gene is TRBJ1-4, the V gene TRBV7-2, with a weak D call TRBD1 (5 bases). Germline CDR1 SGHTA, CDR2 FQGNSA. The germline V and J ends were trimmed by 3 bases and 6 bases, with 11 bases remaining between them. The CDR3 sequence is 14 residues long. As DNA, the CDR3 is TGTGCCAGCAGCTTTACCGGGGCCCATGAAAAACTGTTTTTT. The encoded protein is CASSFTGAHEKLFF.

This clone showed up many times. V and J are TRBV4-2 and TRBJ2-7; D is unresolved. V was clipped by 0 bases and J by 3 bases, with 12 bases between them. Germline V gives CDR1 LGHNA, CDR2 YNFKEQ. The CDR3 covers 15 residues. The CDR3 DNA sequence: TGTGCCAGCAGCCAAGATTCGTCCGGGTACTACGAGCAGTACTTC. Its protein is CASSQDSSGYYEQYF.

CDR3: CASSYRFPDDGYTF. The CDR3 DNA reads TGTGCCAGCAGTTACCGCTTCCCCGATGATGGCTACACCTTC. The chain combines TRBV6-6 with TRBJ1-2; D is undetermined. The CDR3 is 14 residues long. CDR1 MNHNY and CDR2 SVGAGI come from the germline V gene (reference sequence). V was shortened by 2 bases and J by 6 bases, with 13 bases between the two germline ends.

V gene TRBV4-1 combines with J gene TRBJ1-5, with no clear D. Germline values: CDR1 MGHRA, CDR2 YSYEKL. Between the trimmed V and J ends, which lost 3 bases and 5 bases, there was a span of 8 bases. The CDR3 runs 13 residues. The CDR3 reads CASSQWGHQPQHF. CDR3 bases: TGCGCCAGCAGCCAGTGGGGTCATCAGCCCCAGCATTTT.

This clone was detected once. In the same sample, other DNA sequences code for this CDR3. CDR3 nucleotide sequence: TGTGCCATCAGTGAGAGTGGCACAGATACGCAGTATTTT. Encoded protein: CAISESGTDTQYF. This chain uses TRBV10-3 with TRBJ2-3; no firm D call. CDR1 ENHRY and CDR2 SYGVKD come from the germline V gene. This CDR3 contains 13 residues. Between the trimmed V and J ends, which lost 2 bases and 1 base, there was a span of 4 bases.

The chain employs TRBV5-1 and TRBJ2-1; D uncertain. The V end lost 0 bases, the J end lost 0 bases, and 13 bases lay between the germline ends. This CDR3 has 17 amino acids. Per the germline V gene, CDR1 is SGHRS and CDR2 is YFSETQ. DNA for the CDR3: TGCGCCAGCAGCTTGGTTCCGGCGTCCAGCTCCTACAATGAGCAGTTCTTC. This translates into CASSLVPASSSYNEQFF.

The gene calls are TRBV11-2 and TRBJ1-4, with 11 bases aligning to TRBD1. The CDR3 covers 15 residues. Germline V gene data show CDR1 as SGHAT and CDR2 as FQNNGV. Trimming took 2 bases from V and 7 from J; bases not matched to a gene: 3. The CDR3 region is CASSLQGTGGEKLFF. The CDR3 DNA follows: TGTGCCAGCAGCTTACAAGGGACAGGGGGTGAAAAACTGTTTTTT.

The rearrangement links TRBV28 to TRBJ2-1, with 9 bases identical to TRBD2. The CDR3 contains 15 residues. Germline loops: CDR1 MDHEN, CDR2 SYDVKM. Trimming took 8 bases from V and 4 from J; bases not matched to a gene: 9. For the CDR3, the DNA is TGTGCCAGCCGTCCCCCTAGCGGGACTTACAATGAGCAGTTCTTC. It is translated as CASRPPSGTYNEQFF.

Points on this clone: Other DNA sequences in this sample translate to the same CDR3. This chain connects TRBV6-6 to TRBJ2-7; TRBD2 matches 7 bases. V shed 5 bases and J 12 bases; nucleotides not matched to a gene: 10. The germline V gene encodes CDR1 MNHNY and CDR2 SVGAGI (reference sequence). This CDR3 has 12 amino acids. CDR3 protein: CASSPTGGPGYF. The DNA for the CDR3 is TGTGCCAGCAGTCCGACGGGGGGACCCGGGTACTTC.

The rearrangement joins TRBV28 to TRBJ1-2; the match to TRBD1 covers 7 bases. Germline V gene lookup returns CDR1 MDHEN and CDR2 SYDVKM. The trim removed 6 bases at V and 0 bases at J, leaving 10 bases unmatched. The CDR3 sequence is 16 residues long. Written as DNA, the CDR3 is TGTGCCAGCAGCCGGGCGGGACAGCTATCTAACTATGGCTACACCTTC. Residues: CASSRAGQLSNYGYTF.

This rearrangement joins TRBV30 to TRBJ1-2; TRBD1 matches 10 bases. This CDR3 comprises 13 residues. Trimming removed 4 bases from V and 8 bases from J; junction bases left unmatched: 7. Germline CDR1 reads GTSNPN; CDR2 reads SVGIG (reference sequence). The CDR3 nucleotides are TGTGCCTGGATCCTGGACAGGGGGGCGGGCTACACCTTC. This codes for CAWILDRGAGYTF.

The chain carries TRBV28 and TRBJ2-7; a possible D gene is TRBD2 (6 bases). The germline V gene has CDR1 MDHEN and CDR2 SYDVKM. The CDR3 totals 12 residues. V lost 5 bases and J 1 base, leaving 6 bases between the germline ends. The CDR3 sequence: CASSRESYEQYF. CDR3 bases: TGTGCCAGCAGTCGGGAGTCCTACGAGCAGTACTTC.

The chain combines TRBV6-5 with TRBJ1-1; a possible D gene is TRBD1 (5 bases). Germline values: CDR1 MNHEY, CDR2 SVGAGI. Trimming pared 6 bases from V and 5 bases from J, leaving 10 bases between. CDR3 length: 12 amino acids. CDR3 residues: CASRGRWTEAFF. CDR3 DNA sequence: TGTGCCAGCAGGGGGCGTTGGACTGAAGCTTTCTTT.

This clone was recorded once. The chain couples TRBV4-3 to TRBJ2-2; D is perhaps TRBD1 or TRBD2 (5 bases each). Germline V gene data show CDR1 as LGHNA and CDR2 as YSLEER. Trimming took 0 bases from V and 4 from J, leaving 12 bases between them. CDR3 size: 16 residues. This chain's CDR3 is CASSQEPGASTGELFF. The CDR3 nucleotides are TGCGCCAGCAGCCAAGAGCCCGGGGCAAGCACCGGGGAGCTGTTTTTT.

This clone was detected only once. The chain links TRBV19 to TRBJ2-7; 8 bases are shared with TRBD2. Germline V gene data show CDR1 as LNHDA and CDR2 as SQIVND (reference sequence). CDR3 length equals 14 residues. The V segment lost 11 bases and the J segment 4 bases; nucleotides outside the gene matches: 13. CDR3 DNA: TGTGCCTTCTTCAATCCCGGGGGGGTTTACGAGCAGTACTTC. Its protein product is CAFFNPGGVYEQYF. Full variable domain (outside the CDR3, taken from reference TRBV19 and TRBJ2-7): DGGITQSPKYLFRKEGQNVTLSCEQNLNHDAMYWYRQDPGQGLRLIYYSQIVNDFQKGDIAEGYSVSREKKESFPLTVTSAQKNPTAFYLCAFFNPGGVYEQYFGPGTRLTVT.

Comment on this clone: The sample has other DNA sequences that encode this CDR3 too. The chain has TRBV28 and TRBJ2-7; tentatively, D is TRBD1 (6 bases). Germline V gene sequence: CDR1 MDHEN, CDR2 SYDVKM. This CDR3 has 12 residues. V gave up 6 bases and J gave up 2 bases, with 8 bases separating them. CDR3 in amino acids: CASRQGPYEQYF. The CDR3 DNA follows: TGTGCCAGCAGGCAGGGGCCCTACGAGCAGTACTTC.